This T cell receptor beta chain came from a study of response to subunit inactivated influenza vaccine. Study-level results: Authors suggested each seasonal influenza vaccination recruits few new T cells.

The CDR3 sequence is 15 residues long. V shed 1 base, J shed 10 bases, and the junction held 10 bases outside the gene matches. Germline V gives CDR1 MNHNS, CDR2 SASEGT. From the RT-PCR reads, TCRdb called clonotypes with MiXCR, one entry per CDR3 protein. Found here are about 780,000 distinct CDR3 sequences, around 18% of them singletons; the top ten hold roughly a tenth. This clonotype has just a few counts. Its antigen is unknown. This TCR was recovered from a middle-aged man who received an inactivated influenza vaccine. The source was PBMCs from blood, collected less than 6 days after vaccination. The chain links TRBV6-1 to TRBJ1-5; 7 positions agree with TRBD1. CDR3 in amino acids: CASSEVTGADDPQHF. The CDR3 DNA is TGTGCCAGCAGTGAAGTTACAGGGGCAGACGACCCCCAGCATTTT.